These T cell receptor beta chains were read from a single sample in a study of blood T cell repertoires in COVID-19. The table came from immunoSEQ multiplex PCR; TCRdb's copy has only in-frame clones and leaves some out. The sample gives 150,000 to 200,000 clones, more than 75% of which show up once; 4% to 5.5% is in the top ten. Sequences were obtained from peripheral blood. These TCRs come from a human donor in a cohort sampled during active COVID-19. CDR3s include the opening cysteine and the closing phenylalanine or tryptophan. Fields, in order: J gene, V gene, CDR3 length, CDR3 protein.

>TRBJ2-7|TRBV28|14
CASSLTGLSYEQYF
>TRBJ2-1|TRBV28|15
CASSLYRVEYNEQFF
>TRBJ2-2|TRBV10-1|14
CASSPSGNTGELFF
>TRBJ1-5|TRBV19|14
CASRNQQGNQPQHF
>TRBJ2-7|TRBV3-1/TRBV3-2|18
CASSPRPRTSGYHYEQYF
>TRBJ2-4|TRBV30|15
CAWSVGGIAKNIQYF
>TRBJ1-6|TRBV10-3|15
CAIGESGQKYSPLHF
>TRBJ1-3|TRBV18|14
CASSGDSSGNTIYF
>TRBJ2-1|TRBV19|15
CASSVAAGGWNEQFF
>TRBJ2-7|TRBV7-6|16
CASSLERSGLAYEQYF
>TRBJ2-3|TRBV9|15
CASSLSGRSGDTQYF
>TRBJ2-5|TRBV30|15
CAWSRGSKPQETQYF
>TRBJ2-2|TRBV5-1|15
CASSMGLANTGELFF
>TRBJ2-7|TRBV11-2|16
CASSLDRLAGVYEQYF
>TRBJ1-2|TRBV19|16
CASISTGQGKMYGYTF
>TRBJ2-5|TRBV7-9|15
CASSPWQGEWETQYF
>TRBJ1-2|TRBV5-5|15
CASSLEQARNYGYTF